This T cell receptor (beta chain) was captured by sequencing in a study of blood T cell repertoires in COVID-19. Study details: In each case, the material was cDNA or gDNA derived from T cells, B-cell-depleted T cells, or PBMCs.

The CDR3 length is 13 residues. After removal of 6 bases from V and 4 bases from J, the junction contained 2 bases not matched to a gene. Per the authors' pipeline: By means of reference gene primer amplification, nucleated cell counts were estimated. Libraries were prepared by immunoSEQ multiplex PCR; TCRdb keeps only in-frame clonotypes and omits some of them. That table gives V, J and clone size, and the DNA gave D and trimming. The table includes approximately 180,000 clones, approximately 90% detected once. Sequencing used peripheral blood. The gene calls are TRBV12-3 or TRBV12-4 and TRBJ1-1, with 10 bases identical to TRBD1. This clonotype was obtained from a man between 60 and 75 years old with active or convalescent COVID-19. CDR3 in amino acids: CASRWTGGTEAFF. CDR3 nucleotides: TGTGCCAGCAGGTGGACAGGGGGCACTGAAGCTTTCTTT.